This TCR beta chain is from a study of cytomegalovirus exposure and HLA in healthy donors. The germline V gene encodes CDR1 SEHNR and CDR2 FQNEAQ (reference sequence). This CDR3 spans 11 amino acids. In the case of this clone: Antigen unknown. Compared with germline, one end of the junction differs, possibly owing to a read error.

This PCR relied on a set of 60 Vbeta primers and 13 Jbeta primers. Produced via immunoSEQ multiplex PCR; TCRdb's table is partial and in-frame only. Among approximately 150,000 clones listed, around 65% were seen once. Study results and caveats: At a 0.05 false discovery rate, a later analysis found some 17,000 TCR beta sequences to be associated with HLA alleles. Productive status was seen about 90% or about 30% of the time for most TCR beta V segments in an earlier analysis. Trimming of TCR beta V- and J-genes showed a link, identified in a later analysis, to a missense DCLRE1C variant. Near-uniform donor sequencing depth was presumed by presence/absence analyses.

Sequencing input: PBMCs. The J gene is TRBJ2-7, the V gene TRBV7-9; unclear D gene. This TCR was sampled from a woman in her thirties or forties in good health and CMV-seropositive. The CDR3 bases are TGTTCCAGCAGCTCATTGTACGAGCAGTACTTC. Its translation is CSSSSLYEQYF.